The 5 T cell receptor beta chains in this list originate from one sample, sequenced in a study of cytomegalovirus exposure and HLA in healthy donors. The PCR made use of 60 Vbeta and 13 Jbeta primers. TCRdb's copy holds only in-frame clones and misses some; the assay was immunoSEQ multiplex PCR. The sample has more than 85,000 clones, around 75% seen once. Material for sequencing was PBMCs. Every receptor here comes from a woman between 18 and 29 years old in good health and CMV-seropositive.

In its sample, this clone was seen a few times. V and J are TRBV4-2 and TRBJ1-2; unclear D gene. The CDR3 runs 16 residues. Germline V gene sequence: CDR1 LGHNA, CDR2 YNFKEQ. Trimming left V 1 base short and J 5 bases short, with 17 bases between. The CDR3 here is CASSQVILQDSYGYTF. The CDR3 nucleotides are TGTGCCAGCAGCCAAGTCATATTGCAGGACTCGTATGGCTACACCTTC.

This chain joins TRBV7-9 and TRBJ2-7; perhaps TRBD1 as D (5 bases). Trimming cost V 2 bases and J 1 base, with 6 bases left between them. This CDR3 comprises 13 residues. Germline V gene sequence: CDR1 SEHNR, CDR2 FQNEAQ (reference sequence). The CDR3 region has the DNA TGTGCCAGCAGCTTATCAGGGTCCTACGAGCAGTACTTC. This codes for CASSLSGSYEQYF.

V and J are TRBV27 and TRBJ2-7; weak D call: TRBD1 (6 bases). CDR3 length: 13 amino acids. V gave up 4 bases and J gave up 3 bases, with 10 bases separating them. Germline values: CDR1 MNHEY, CDR2 SMNVEV (reference sequence). In DNA, the CDR3 is TGTGCCAGCAGTTCGGGACAAAACTACGAGCAGTACTTC. Protein product: CASSSGQNYEQYF.

This clone was detected once. Other DNA sequences from this sample encode an identical CDR3 as well. This chain connects TRBV19 to TRBJ1-5, with 7 bases that match TRBD1. Germline CDR1 LNHDA, CDR2 SQIVND (reference sequence). The CDR3 is 14 residues long. The V segment lost 5 bases and the J segment 2 bases; nucleotides outside the gene matches: 3. CDR3 protein: CASSGTGGNQPQHF. CDR3 bases: TGTGCCAGTAGTGGAACAGGGGGCAATCAGCCCCAGCATTTT.

The chain employs TRBV10-3 and TRBJ1-2; D is unclear. The length of the CDR3 is 14 residues. Trimming pared 0 bases from V and 7 bases from J, leaving 12 bases between. Germline CDR1 reads ENHRY; CDR2 reads SYGVKD. CDR3 coding DNA: TGTGCCATCAGTGAGTCGCGGGATTTGAGTGGCTACACCTTC. Translated, it gives CAISESRDLSGYTF.